This T cell receptor beta chain was sequenced during a study of T cell changes during pregnancy in multiple sclerosis. Measured with immunoSEQ multiplex PCR; TCRdb has only the in-frame clones, and not every one. The sample has 50,000 or so clones, 92% seen once; the top ten hold approximately 0.25%. Germline assignment: CDR1 SGHNT and CDR2 YYREEE (reference sequence). V shed 0 bases, J shed 6 bases, and the junction held 3 bases outside the gene matches. This CDR3 region has 13 residues. This TCR derives from a female donor with multiple sclerosis, enrolled in a pregnancy study. This sequence joins TRBV5-4 and TRBJ2-7; 7 bases match TRBD2. The sequences come from CD4+ T cells from peripheral blood mononuclear cells, collected in the third trimester of pregnancy. CDR3 amino acids: CASSLGSGGEQYF. CDR3 sequence (DNA): TGTGCCAGCAGCTTGGGCTCGGGAGGCGAGCAGTACTTC.